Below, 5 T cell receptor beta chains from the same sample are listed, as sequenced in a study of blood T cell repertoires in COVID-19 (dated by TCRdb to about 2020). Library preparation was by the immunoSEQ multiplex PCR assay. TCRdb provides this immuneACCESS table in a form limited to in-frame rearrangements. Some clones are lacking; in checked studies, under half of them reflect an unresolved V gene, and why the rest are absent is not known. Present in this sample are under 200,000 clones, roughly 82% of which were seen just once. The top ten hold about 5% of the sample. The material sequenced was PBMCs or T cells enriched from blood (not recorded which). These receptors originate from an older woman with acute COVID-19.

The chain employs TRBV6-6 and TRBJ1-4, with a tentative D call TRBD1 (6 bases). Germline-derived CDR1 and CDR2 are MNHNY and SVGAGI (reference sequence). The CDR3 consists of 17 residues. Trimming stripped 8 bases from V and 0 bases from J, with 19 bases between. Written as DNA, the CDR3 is TGTGCCAGCCGTCGATGGACAGCCAAAGCAACTAATGAAAAACTGTTTTTT. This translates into CASRRWTAKATNEKLFF.

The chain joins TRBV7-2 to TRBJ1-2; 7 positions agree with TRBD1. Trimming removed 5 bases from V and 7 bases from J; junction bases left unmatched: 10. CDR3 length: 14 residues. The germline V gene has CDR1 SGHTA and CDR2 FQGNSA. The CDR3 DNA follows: TGTGCCAGCAGCCCGGGACAGCCAGGCTCTGGCTACACCTTC. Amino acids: CASSPGQPGSGYTF.

The CDR3 DNA follows: TGTGCCAGCAGCGGAGGCGGCAGGGGGATATTCAGAAATGAAAAACTGTTTTTT. This sequence encodes CASSGGGRGIFRNEKLFF. The chain employs TRBV5-4 and TRBJ1-4, with 7 positions matching TRBD1. Germline V lookup: CDR1 SGHNT, CDR2 YYREEE (reference sequence). J was trimmed by 5 bases and V by 4 bases; bases with no gene match: 17. This CDR3 spans 18 amino acids.

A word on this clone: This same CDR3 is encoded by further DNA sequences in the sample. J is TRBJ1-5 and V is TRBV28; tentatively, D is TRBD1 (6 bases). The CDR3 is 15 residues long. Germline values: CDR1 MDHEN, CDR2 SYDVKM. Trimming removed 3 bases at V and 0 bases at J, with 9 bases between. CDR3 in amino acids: CASSFRGDSNQPQHF. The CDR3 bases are TGTGCCAGCAGTTTCAGGGGAGATAGCAATCAGCCCCAGCATTTT.

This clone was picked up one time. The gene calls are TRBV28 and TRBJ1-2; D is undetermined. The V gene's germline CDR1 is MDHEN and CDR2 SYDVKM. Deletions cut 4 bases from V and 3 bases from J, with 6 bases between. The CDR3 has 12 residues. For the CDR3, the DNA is TGTGCCAGCAGTTCATTAGACTATGGCTACACCTTC. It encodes CASSSLDYGYTF.